Sequencing of this T cell receptor (beta chain) was carried out in a study of cytomegalovirus exposure and HLA in healthy donors. This clone has just a few counts. The CDR3 extends over 15 amino acids. Researchers ran the PCR with 60 Vbeta and 13 Jbeta primers. Sequenced by immunoSEQ multiplex PCR; TCRdb stores in-frame clones only, minus some. Of 150,000 to 200,000 clones listed, approximately 80% were seen once; the top ten hold over 2%. This receptor was obtained from a woman aged 35 to 49 in good health and CMV-seropositive. Sequencing used PBMCs. V gene TRBV21-1 combines with J gene TRBJ2-7; whether TRBD2, the table's D call, matches the DNA was not checked. TRBV21-1 is recorded as a pseudogene. The CDR3 region is CASSKTAGRSYEQYF. CDR3 sequence (DNA): TGTGCCAGCAGCAAAACGGCAGGGAGGTCCTACGAGCAGTACTTC.